Included here is one T cell receptor beta chain sequence, with context. An assay was performed, and its level was deep. The repertoire was sequenced with immunoSEQ multiplex PCR; TCRdb's copy has only in-frame clones and lacks some. Among about 1 million clones, more than 75% were seen once, and the ten largest hold 0.5% to 0.6%. The CDR3 is made up of 13 amino acids. Germline CDR1 reads SNHLY; CDR2 reads FYNNEI. V dropped 5 bases and J dropped 10; count of bases not matched to a gene: 11. These data originate in a study of shared clonotypes between healthy human individuals. The sample comprised memory CD4+ T cells from PBMCs. As for subset: CD45RA-negative fraction. The TCR sequence derives from a man younger than 35 in good health. Some clones in this sample may be carry-over from other donors' samples. The chain carries TRBV2 and TRBJ2-7, with 7 bases matching TRBD1. Here the CDR3 DNA reads TGTGCCAGCAGTCGCTACCGGGACAGCCTCCAGTACTTC. This sequence encodes CASSRYRDSLQYF.